Included here is one T cell receptor beta chain sequence, with context. The sample comes from a study of beta chain features in type 1 diabetes. Since all of the isolated RNA was reverse transcribed, expressed TCRB transcripts were what got sequenced. Data came from immunoSEQ multiplex PCR; TCRdb stores just in-frame clones and leaves some out. The sample lists about 270,000 clones, over 12% occurring once. This CDR3 comprises 13 residues. Germline CDR1 reads SGHRS; CDR2 reads YFSETQ. The V and J ends lost 6 bases and 5 bases, in that order; junction bases with no gene match: 7. The sample consisted of naive CD4+ T cells from blood. This TCR derives from a middle-aged woman in good health. V is TRBV5-1 and J is TRBJ2-5; 7 positions match TRBD2. The CDR3 sequence: CASNGGVSETQYF. For the CDR3, the DNA is TGCGCCAGCAATGGGGGGGTTTCGGAGACCCAGTACTTC.